The text below deals with one T cell receptor beta chain. Its antigen remains unknown. This specimen comes from a study of Graves' ophthalmopathy and Graves' hyperthyroidism. Study results and caveats: Classification of ophthalmopathy versus stable hyperthyroidism by a 13-signature model yielded roughly 86% sensitivity and around 77% specificity.

The CDR3 contains 15 residues. V lost 4 bases, J lost 5 bases, and 17 bases lay in between. Germline V CDR1 and CDR2: MGHDK, SYGVNS. RNA transcripts were the source from which TCR beta CDR3 regions were amplified. HTBI primers served in a first-round RT-PCR, which a second-round multiplex PCR followed. TCRdb reanalysed the multiplex PCR reads using MiXCR and keeps one entry per CDR3 protein. The data contain roughly 700,000 distinct CDR3 sequences, 40% of them singletons. Each donor who had ophthalmopathy showed moderate-to-severe activity, a CAS of ≥3, a NOSPECS of ≥4, and a duration under 3 months. Uncontrolled infections, other autoimmune diseases, pregnancy or lactation barred patients from enrollment.

The sample comprised peripheral blood. The chain couples TRBV25-1 to TRBJ2-5; possibly TRBD1 or TRBD2 for D (5 bases each). This sequence originates from an adult man with Graves' ophthalmopathy. The chain's CDR3 is CASSGPEGRKETQYF. The CDR3, as DNA: TGTGCCAGCAGTGGCCCCGAGGGGCGCAAGGAGACCCAGTACTTC. The full variable domain, with the rest looked up from reference TRBV25-1 and TRBJ2-5, is EADIYQTPRYLVIGTGKKITLECSQTMGHDKMYWYQQDPGMELHLIHYSYGVNSTEKGDLSSESTVSRIRTEHFPLTLESARPSHTSQYLCASSGPEGRKETQYFGPGTRLLVL.